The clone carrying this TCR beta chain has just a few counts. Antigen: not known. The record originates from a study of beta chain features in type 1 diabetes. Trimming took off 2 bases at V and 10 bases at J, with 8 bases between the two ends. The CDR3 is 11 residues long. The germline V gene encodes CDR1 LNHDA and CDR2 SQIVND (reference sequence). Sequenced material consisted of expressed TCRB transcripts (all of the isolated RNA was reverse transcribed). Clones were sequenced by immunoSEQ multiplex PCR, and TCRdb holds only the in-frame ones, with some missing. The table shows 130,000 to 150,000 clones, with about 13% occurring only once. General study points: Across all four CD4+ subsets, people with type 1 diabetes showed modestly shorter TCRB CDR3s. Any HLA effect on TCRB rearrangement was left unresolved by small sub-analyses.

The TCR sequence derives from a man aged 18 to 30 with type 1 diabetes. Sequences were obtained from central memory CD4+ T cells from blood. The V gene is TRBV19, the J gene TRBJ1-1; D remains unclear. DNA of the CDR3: TGTGCCAGTAGTATAAGAAGCGGAGCTTTCTTT. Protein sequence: CASSIRSGAFF.